A single T cell receptor (beta chain) is shown here with its context. The specificity of this receptor is unknown. The record has no base qualities; no much larger clone is one base away. V trim: 4 bases; J trim: 8 bases; unmatched bases: 4. The CDR3, cysteine through phenylalanine, is 14 amino acids long. Just the 42-base CDR3 DNA is kept, in frame starting at base 1. CDR1 and CDR2 are read off the germline V gene as SGHRS and YFSETQ. This sample was taken from a study of cytomegalovirus exposure and HLA in healthy donors (dated by TCRdb to 2017 to 2019). Regarding the complete study: In an earlier analysis of under 600 of the donors, approximately 260 Gb of sequence data and about 110 million unique TCR beta sequences from about 190 million T cells were reported. Roughly 320 gigabases of sequencing data and roughly 81 million unique TCR sequences made up an early release that covered 500 to 650 HLA-typed donors. Of the roughly 410 genotyped donors, approximately 80% were placed in the genetic ancestry cluster associated with self-reported Caucasian donors. The study was designed to test whether signatures of past pathogen exposure could be identified by cataloging public T cell receptors. Using immunosequencing, the study profiled T cell repertoires from roughly 650 subjects and related those repertoires to cytomegalovirus serostatus. Besides the first cohort of 550 to 750 subjects, a separate validation cohort made up of 95 to 150 different subjects was used. To predict cytomegalovirus infection status, the study brought together high-throughput TCR immunosequencing, statistical association of individual TCRs with disease status, and machine learning. A later analysis re-analyzed previously published TCR beta repertoires from 660 or so donors and added high-resolution HLA genotyping to study TCR occurrence patterns. In the later analysis, no new phenotypic data were used to find candidate immune exposures; instead, reliance was placed on TCR beta sequences and their occurrence across donors. To decide whether each TCR beta V gene segment behaved as functional or pseudogenic, an earlier analysis of nearly 600 of the donors relied on high-throughput TCR beta sequencing. Donor age, sex, ethnicity and CMV serostatus were compiled alongside the repertoire data. In a later genetic analysis, genome-wide SNP genotypes for about 55% of the roughly 700 donors were used, and that subset was treated as a discovery cohort. All discovery cohort repertoires had been generated using a single sequencing platform. HLA typing covered class I and class II loci at four-digit resolution. Typing coverage varied by locus: about 620-640 donors for A, B, C, DRB1 and DQB1; about 520 for DQA1; approximately 610 for DPA1; approximately 470 for DPB1. Several DR-DQ haplotypes were treated as single units for association and clustering because of strong linkage in the cohort. Among some 410 genotyped donors of the cohort, an average of around 240,000 unique TCR beta nucleotide sequences were sequenced per donor, roughly a sixth of them non-productive. General conclusions and limits of the study: Because HLA typing was unavailable for some donors at each locus, only the typed subset was used in association tests. Cytomegalovirus status was reported to be diagnosed by the classifier with high specificity and sensitivity in both the original and validation cohorts. The cohort was sequenced for TCR beta chains only, and without alpha or paired-chain data the features that could be detected were limited. Compared with the 666-donor mean, donors in an Asian-associated ancestry cluster had fewer N-insertions in productive TCRs, according to a later genetic analysis. The only immune exposure information available for the cohort was CMV serostatus. Assigning TCR associations to individual alleles was difficult when HLA alleles, especially DR and DQ, strongly co-occurred. In a later analysis, several top co-occurrence clusters were reported to appear linked to parvovirus B19, influenza, CMV and Epstein-Barr virus. The sequencing pipeline was judged likely to have produced a cluster of highly shared sequence variants as a technical artifact. According to a later analysis, most CMV-associated TCR beta chains appeared to be HLA-restricted, and the HLA associations seemed to be driven largely by CMV exposure. Roughly 17 rarely observed V segments, including chromosome 9 orphons, were excluded from the earlier analysis of about 600 of the donors because counts were too low. Linkage disequilibrium might explain the correlated functional status among segregating V segments, but an unknown experimental factor could not be excluded. The study listed 150 to 200 TCR beta chains as associated with cytomegalovirus. Some IMGT-functional V segments, including TRBV6-2 and TRBV6-3, could not be told apart with the 87-base-pair reads, so those segments were excluded. At a false discovery rate of 0.05, a later analysis linked 16,951 TCR beta sequences to specific HLA alleles. In a later genetic analysis, a missense DCLRE1C variant was associated with V-gene and J-gene trimming of TCR beta chains, and the association was replicated in an independent cohort. Broadly in line with IMGT annotations, most TCR beta V segments showed up in productive rearrangements about 90% or about 30% of the time in an earlier analysis of several hundred of the donors. It was suggested by the authors that the approach could potentially be generalized to other disease states and immunological phenotypes. A few of the identified cytomegalovirus-associated TCR beta chains were confirmed in vitro to be specific for cytomegalovirus antigens. While some public TCRs were present in many individuals, most TCR sequences turned up only very rarely across donors. According to a later analysis, TCR association rates differed among HLA loci, with DRB1 alleles showing the most associated TCRs and HLA-C alleles showing the fewest. A further reported finding was that TCR beta sequences accurately predicted the HLA-A and HLA-B alleles for most subjects in the first cohort. In a later analysis, HLA-associated TCR beta chains showed more clonal expansion and lower generation probabilities than non-associated chains that were equally common. The presence/absence analyses assumed that sequencing depth was roughly uniform across donors, and that assumption may not be true.

The cohort comprised fewer than 750 healthy bone marrow donors. Cohort members were all nominally healthy when sampled, although unrecorded immune exposures were likely present. The donor tested CMV seronegative, placing the donor among the 350 to 400 seronegative members of the cohort. A peripheral blood sample was collected from each donor, and TCR beta sequencing was performed on peripheral blood mononuclear cells. Genomic DNA was extracted from the blood cell samples with the Qiagen DNeasy Blood Extraction Kit. Libraries were prepared through the immunoSEQ multiplex PCR assay. The multiplex PCR relied on a mix of 60 forward primers for TCR Vbeta segments and 13 reverse primers for TCR Jbeta segments. The CDR3 region of rearranged TCR beta genes was amplified from genomic DNA by a multiplex PCR assay. The Illumina HiSeq System was used to sequence the amplified TCR beta libraries as 87-base-pair reads. Concerning the study's data processing: A later analysis counted tens of millions of unique TCR beta chains across the 500 to 850 repertoires, and some 11 million of these chains were shared by at least two donors. Raw reads were error-corrected and collapsed into unique sequences with a nearest-neighbor algorithm that merged closely related sequences to remove PCR and sequencing errors. Alignment of CDR3 sequences to IMGT reference sequences was used to assign V, D and J gene segments. For a sequence to be retained, a match of at least six nucleotides to both a V gene segment and a J gene segment was required. Rearrangements were called productive when the CDR3 lacked stop codons and stayed in frame with V and J; all others were non-productive. Following IMGT convention, CDR3 was defined as the stretch from the second conserved V-encoded cysteine up to the conserved J-encoded phenylalanine. The earlier analysis of roughly 590 of the donors excluded sequences that lacked an unambiguous match to a single V gene segment. In an earlier analysis of 500 to 750 of the donors, V segments were called functional above 56.7% productive rearrangements and were called segregating when the between-donor standard deviation exceeded 5%. A statistical classification framework was developed to diagnose cytomegalovirus status using the catalog of TCR beta chain sequences. In a later analysis, TCR nucleotide sequences were compared against IMGT/GENE-DB human TR gene sequences so that V and J genes could be assigned. In a later analysis, CDR3 sequences and most-parsimonious VDJ recombination scenarios were assigned using the TCRdist pipeline. In a later analysis, each TCR beta chain was defined by its CDR3 amino acid sequence together with its V-gene family, and reads lacking a unique V-gene family were excluded. As a way to deal with suspected cross-contamination and a sequencing artifact, a later analysis dropped 450 to 600 nucleotide sequences that were highly shared and had low generation probability. In a later analysis, a clonal expansion index was calculated for each public chain from normalized within-repertoire ranks of inferred template counts. In a later analysis, generation probabilities were computed with a VDJ recombination model fitted to out-of-frame rearrangements, and the resulting probabilities were checked against IGoR. In a later analysis, hypergeometric tests were used to score TCR-TCR, TCR-HLA and TCR-CMV co-occurrence, with a repertoire-size bias correction applied to TCR pairs. A later analysis estimated false discovery rates by permuting HLA or CMV assignments 20 times. In a later analysis, co-occurring TCRs were grouped using DBSCAN, and TCRdist sequence similarity was added for clustering within HLA-allele-positive subsets. Co-occurrence clustering excluded repertoires with fewer than 30,000 or more than 120,000 public chains, plus five with anomalous nucleotide sharing. TCRdb mirrors the immuneACCESS table, restricted to in-frame sequences. Some clones are absent from its copies; in checked studies, under half trace to an unresolved V gene, and the reason for the others is unknown. V, J and clone size were drawn from that table, and D and trimming were deduced from the DNA. The sample has approximately 150,000 clones on record, roughly 66% of them singletons. The ten largest clones add up to 6.5% of the sample.

This receptor was obtained from an older woman in good health and CMV-seronegative. The rearranged segments are TRBV5-1 and TRBJ2-1; 12 nucleotides in the junction match TRBD2. Sequences were obtained from PBMCs. The DNA sequence is given as TGCGCCAGCAGCCGCCTAGCGGGAGGGGATGAGCAGTTCTTC. It translates as CASSRLAGGDEQFF.